This T cell receptor beta chain was recorded in a study of neoadjuvant nivolumab and ipilimumab in lung cancer. Study summary: Nivolumab 3 mg/kg was given days 1, 15 and 29, plus ipilimumab 1 mg/kg day 1 in combination. Regarding the study as a whole: Only a single major-pathologic-response sample was available for clonality analysis. Resected tumors had greater TCR richness and clonality than uninvolved lung. Only a small number of samples underwent TCR sequencing.

With regard to this clone: The antigen is undetermined.

The data were produced by immunoSEQ multiplex PCR, yet TCRdb's version contains in-frame clones alone and is incomplete. The sample has 10,000 to 15,000 clones, nearly 97% seen once. V dropped 5 bases and J dropped 8 bases, with 19 bases sitting between them. The CDR3 runs 15 residues. In germline, CDR1 is SEHNR, CDR2 FQNEAQ (reference sequence). This specimen consisted of peripheral blood, obtained after neoadjuvant nivolumab, alone or with ipilimumab, at or shortly before surgery. This rearrangement joins TRBV7-9 to TRBJ2-1; possible D gene TRBD2, 5 bases. This receptor was taken from an adult with non-small cell lung cancer. The CDR3 region is CASSPAGGVYDEQFF. In DNA form, the CDR3 reads TGTGCCAGCAGCCCGGCGGGTGGAGTTTATGATGAGCAGTTCTTC.